The 7 T cell receptor beta chains below all came from one sample that was sequenced in a study of T and B cells in COVID-19 patients. BIOMED2 TRB-A/B primer pools were used in multiplex TRB PCR. Using its own MiXCR run on the multiplex PCR reads, TCRdb lists one record per CDR3 protein. Of roughly 27,000 distinct CDR3 sequences detected, approximately 32% appear once; the ten largest clones hold 1.7%. From blood, about 240-500 ng of genomic DNA served as TRB template. Sequencing used blood. These TCRs come from a human donor who had recovered from COVID-19.

Sample share makes this clonotype medium-sized (0.01 to 0.1%). The V and J genes are TRBV29-1 and TRBJ2-5; no firm D call. Trimming took 5 bases from V and 0 from J, leaving 7 bases between them. Germline values: CDR1 SQVTM, CDR2 ANQGSEA. The CDR3 extends over 12 amino acids. CDR3 DNA: TGCAGCGTTATTCCGGACCAAGAGACCCAGTACTTC. It encodes CSVIPDQETQYF.

CDR3 nucleotide sequence: TGTGCCAGCAGCCCGCGTCAGGTAAACTACAATGAGCAGTTCTTC. This translates into CASSPRQVNYNEQFF. This sequence joins TRBV5-4 and TRBJ2-1; D is undetermined. Germline V gene lookup returns CDR1 SGHNT and CDR2 YYREEE (reference sequence). Trimming took 4 bases from V and 3 from J, leaving 14 bases between them. This CDR3 has 15 residues.

The CDR3 sequence is CARSQGLAGYNEQFF. CDR3 coding DNA: TGTGCCAGAAGCCAAGGACTAGCAGGCTACAATGAGCAGTTCTTC. This sequence joins TRBV7-9 and TRBJ2-1, with 8 bases aligning to TRBD2. This CDR3 comprises 15 residues. The V gene's germline CDR1 is SEHNR and CDR2 FQNEAQ (reference sequence). With V trimmed by 9 bases and J by 3 bases, 10 bases remained unmatched.

V usage is TRBV4-3 and J usage is TRBJ2-3; 8 positions match TRBD1. Germline V gene data show CDR1 as LGHNA and CDR2 as YSLEER. This CDR3 is built from 15 residues. V shed 3 bases and J 3 bases; nucleotides not matched to a gene: 5. As DNA, the CDR3 is TGCGCCAGCAGCCATGGGACAGGCGGGACAGATACGCAGTATTTT. Its translation is CASSHGTGGTDTQYF.

By sample share, this clonotype is medium-sized. This chain uses TRBV19 with TRBJ2-6; D uncertain. This CDR3 has 16 residues. Trimming removed 7 bases at V and 0 bases at J, with 13 bases between. Germline assignment: CDR1 LNHDA and CDR2 SQIVND (reference sequence). CDR3 sequence reads: CASTSLMASGANVLTF. Here the CDR3 DNA reads TGTGCCAGTACCTCCTTGATGGCCTCTGGGGCCAACGTCCTGACTTTC.

J is TRBJ2-3 and V is TRBV13; 12 bases fit TRBD1. The length of the CDR3 is 15 residues. CDR1 and CDR2 (germline): PRHDT, FYEKMQ (reference sequence). J was trimmed by 5 bases and V by 3 bases; bases with no gene match: 3. CDR3 sequence (DNA): TGTGCCAGCAGCTTGGGGACAGGGGGCGTAGATACGCAGTATTTT. It yields the protein CASSLGTGGVDTQYF.

The sample holds a few counts of this clonotype. V usage is TRBV14 and J usage is TRBJ2-1; D is possibly TRBD1 (5 bases). The CDR3 is 16 amino acids. The germline V gene has CDR1 SGHDN and CDR2 FVKESK. With 1 base removed from V and 3 bases from J, the gap between germline ends came to 13 bases. Here the CDR3 DNA reads TGTGCCAGCAGCCAAGCCCAGGGATGGAGCTACAATGAGCAGTTCTTC. Residues: CASSQAQGWSYNEQFF.